This T cell receptor (beta chain) comes out of a study of T cells in Graves' hyperthyroidism and ophthalmopathy. Findings of the study overall: The model predicted ophthalmopathy a median around seven months before onset. Ophthalmopathy cases were set apart from stable hyperthyroidism by a 13 V-J model.

Subjects aged 18 to 65 presented with newly diagnosed hyperthyroidism of less than 2 months' duration. The source of the PBMCs was less than 12 ml of fresh peripheral blood. TCR beta CDR3 region amplification was performed from RNA transcripts. When the TCR CDR3 underwent first-round RT-PCR, the HTBI primer set was used. TCRdb processed the multiplex PCR reads anew with MiXCR; each CDR3 protein has one entry. Among under 400,000 distinct CDR3 sequences listed, 25% were seen once. As to this clonotype: The antigen remains unidentified.

This CDR3 region has 12 residues. The V and J ends lost 5 bases and 7 bases respectively, with 12 bases between them. Germline assignment: CDR1 GTSNPN and CDR2 SVGIG (reference sequence). The receptor was isolated from a man aged 45 to 65 with Graves' hyperthyroidism. This chain connects TRBV30 to TRBJ2-1; D gene uncertain. The source material was blood. CDR3 amino acids: CAWASTMNEQFF. The CDR3 DNA reads as TGTGCCTGGGCCTCAACGATGAATGAGCAGTTCTTC.